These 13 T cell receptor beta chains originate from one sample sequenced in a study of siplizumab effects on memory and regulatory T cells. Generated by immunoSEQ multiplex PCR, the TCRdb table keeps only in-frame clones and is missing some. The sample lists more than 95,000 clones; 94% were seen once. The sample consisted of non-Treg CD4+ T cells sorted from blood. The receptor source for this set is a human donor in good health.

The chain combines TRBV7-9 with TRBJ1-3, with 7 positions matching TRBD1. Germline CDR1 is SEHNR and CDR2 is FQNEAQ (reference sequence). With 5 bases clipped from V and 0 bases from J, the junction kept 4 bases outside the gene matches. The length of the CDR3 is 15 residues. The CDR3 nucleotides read TGTGCCAGCAGCCTGGACAGGTACTCTGGAAACACCATATATTTT. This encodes CASSLDRYSGNTIYF.

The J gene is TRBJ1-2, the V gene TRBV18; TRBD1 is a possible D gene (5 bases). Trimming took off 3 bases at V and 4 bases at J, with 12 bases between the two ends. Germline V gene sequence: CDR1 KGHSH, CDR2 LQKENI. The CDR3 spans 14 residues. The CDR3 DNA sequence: TGTGCCAGCTCACCCGGGACGCCGGCCTATGGCTACACCTTC. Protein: CASSPGTPAYGYTF.

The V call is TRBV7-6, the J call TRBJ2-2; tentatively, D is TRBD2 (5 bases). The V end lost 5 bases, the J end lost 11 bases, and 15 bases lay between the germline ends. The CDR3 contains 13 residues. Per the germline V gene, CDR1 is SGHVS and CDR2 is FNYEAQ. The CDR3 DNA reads TGTGCCAGCAGCCTACTAGGGTCTATAGAGCTGTTTTTT. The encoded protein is CASSLLGSIELFF. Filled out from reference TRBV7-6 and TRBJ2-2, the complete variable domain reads GAGVSQSPRYKVTKRGQDVALRCDPISGHVSLYWYRQALGQGPEFLTYFNYEAQQDKSGLPNDRFSAERPEGSISTLTIQRTEQRDSAMYRCASSLLGSIELFFGEGSRLTVL.

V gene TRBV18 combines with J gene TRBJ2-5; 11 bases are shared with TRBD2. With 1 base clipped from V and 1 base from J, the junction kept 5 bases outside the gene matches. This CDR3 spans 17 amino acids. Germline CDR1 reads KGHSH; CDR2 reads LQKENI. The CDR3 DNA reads TGTGCCAGCTCACCACTGCCCGGGACTAGCGGCCAAGAGACCCAGTACTTC. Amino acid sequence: CASSPLPGTSGQETQYF.

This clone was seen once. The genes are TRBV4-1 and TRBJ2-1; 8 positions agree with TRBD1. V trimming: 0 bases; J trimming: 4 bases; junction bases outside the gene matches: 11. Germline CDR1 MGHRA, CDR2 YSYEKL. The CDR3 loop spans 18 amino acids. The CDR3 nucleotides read TGCGCCAGCAGCCAAGATTTGGTCCGGGACAGGAGGTACAATGAGCAGTTCTTC. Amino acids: CASSQDLVRDRRYNEQFF.

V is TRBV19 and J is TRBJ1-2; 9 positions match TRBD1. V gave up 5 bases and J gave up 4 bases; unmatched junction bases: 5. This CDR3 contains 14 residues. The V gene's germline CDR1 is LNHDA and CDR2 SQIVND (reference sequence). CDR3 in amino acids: CASSVDRGAYGYTF. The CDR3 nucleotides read TGTGCCAGTAGTGTTGACAGGGGGGCCTATGGCTACACCTTC.

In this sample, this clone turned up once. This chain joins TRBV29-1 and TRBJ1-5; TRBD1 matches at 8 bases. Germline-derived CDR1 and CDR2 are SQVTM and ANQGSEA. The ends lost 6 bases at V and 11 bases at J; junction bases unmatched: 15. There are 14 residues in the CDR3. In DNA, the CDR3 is TGCAGCGTCACAGGGGGGCAAGGGGGCTCGGCCCAGCATTTT. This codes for CSVTGGQGGSAQHF. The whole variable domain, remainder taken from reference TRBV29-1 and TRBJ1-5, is SAVISQKPSRDICQRGTSLTIQCQVDSQVTMMFWYRQQPGQSLTLIATANQGSEATYESGFVIDKFPISRPNLTFSTLTVSNMSPEDSSIYLCSVTGGQGGSAQHFGDGTRLSIL.

This CDR3 is CASSGSGWGQETQYF. CDR3 coding DNA: TGTGCCAGCAGCGGATCCGGGTGGGGGCAAGAGACCCAGTACTTC. The chain recombines TRBV7-2 with TRBJ2-5; D is perhaps TRBD1 or TRBD2 (5 bases each). Germline CDR1 reads SGHTA; CDR2 reads FQGNSA. Trimming shortened V by 5 bases and J by 2 bases, and 15 bases separated the two germline ends. CDR3 size: 15 residues. The full variable domain, rest sourced from reference TRBV7-2 and TRBJ2-5, is GAGVSQSPSNKVTEKGKDVELRCDPISGHTALYWYRQSLGQGLEFLIYFQGNSAPDKSGLPSDRFSAERTGGSVSTLTIQRTQQEDSAVYLCASSGSGWGQETQYFGPGTRLLVL.

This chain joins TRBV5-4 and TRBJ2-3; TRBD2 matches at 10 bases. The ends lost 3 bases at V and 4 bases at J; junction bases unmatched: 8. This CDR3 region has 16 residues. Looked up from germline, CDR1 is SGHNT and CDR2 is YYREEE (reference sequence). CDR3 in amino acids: CASSWESGRGADTQYF. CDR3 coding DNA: TGTGCCAGCAGCTGGGAAAGCGGGAGGGGAGCAGATACGCAGTATTTT.

The CDR3 DNA is TGTGCCAGCAGCCAAGTCCGGGACACTGAAACCTACGAGCAGTACTTC. Its protein product is CASSQVRDTETYEQYF. The chain carries TRBV5-4 and TRBJ2-7, with D possibly being TRBD1 (6 bases). V lost 4 bases to trimming and J lost 2 bases, with 19 bases between them. Germline V gives CDR1 SGHNT, CDR2 YYREEE (reference sequence). CDR3 size: 16 residues.

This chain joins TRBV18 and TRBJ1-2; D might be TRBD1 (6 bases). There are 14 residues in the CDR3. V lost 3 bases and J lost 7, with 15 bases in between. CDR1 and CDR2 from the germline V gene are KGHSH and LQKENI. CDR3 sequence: CASSPSGRGVGYTF. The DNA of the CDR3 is TGTGCCAGCTCACCGTCCGGCAGGGGAGTTGGCTACACCTTC.

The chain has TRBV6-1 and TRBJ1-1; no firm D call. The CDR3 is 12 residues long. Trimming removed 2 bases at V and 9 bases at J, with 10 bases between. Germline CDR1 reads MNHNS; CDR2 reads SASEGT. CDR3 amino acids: CASSERGTKAFF. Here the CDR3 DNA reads TGTGCCAGCAGTGAACGCGGCACGAAAGCTTTCTTT.

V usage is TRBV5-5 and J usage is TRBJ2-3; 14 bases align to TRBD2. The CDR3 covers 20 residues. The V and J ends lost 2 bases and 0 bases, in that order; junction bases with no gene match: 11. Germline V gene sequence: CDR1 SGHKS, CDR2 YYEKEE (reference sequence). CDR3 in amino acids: CASSFFPPTSGGASTDTQYF. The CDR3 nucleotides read TGTGCCAGCAGCTTTTTCCCACCGACTAGCGGGGGGGCTAGCACAGATACGCAGTATTTT.